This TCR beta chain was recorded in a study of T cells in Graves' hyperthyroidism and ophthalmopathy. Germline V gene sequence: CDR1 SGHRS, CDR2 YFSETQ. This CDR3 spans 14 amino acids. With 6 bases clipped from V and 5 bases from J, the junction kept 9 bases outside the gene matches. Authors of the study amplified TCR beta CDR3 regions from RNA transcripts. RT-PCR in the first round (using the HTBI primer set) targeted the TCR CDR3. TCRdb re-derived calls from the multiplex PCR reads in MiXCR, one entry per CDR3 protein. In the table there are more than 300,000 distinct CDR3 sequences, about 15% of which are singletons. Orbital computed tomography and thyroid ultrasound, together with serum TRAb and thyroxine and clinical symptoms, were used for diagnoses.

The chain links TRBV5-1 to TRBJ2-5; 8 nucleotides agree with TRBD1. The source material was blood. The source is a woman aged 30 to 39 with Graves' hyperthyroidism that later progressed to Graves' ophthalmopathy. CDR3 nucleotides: TGCGCCAGCACCAGGTCGACAGGGGTCGAGACCCAGTACTTC. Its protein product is CASTRSTGVETQYF.